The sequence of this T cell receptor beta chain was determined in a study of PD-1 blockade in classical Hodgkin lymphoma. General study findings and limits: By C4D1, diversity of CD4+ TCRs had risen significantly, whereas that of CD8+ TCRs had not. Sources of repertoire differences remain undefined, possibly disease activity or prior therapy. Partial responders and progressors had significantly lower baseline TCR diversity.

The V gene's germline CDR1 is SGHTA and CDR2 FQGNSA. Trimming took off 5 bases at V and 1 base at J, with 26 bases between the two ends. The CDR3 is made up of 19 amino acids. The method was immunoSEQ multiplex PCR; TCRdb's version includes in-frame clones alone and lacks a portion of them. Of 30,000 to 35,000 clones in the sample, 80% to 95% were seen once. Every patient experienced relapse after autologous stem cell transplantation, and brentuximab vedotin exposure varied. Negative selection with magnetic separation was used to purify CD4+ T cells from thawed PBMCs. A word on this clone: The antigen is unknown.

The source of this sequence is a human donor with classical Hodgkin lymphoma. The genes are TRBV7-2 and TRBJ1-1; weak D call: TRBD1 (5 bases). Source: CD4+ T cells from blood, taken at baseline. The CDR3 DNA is TGTGCCAGCAGCCCCGGGTTTTGGGGGGGTGTTTGGGAGAACACTGAAGCTTTCTTT. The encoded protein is CASSPGFWGGVWENTEAFF.